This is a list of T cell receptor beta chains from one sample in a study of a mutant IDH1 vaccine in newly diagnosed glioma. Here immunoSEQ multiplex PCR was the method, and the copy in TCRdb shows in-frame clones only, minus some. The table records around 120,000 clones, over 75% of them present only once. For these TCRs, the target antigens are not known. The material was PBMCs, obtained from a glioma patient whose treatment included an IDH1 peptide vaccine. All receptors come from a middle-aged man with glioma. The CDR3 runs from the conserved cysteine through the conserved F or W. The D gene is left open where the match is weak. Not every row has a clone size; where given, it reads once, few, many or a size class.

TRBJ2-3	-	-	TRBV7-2	CASSLESTSDTQYF	TGTGCCAGCAGCTTAGAGTCGACGTCAGATACGCAGTATTTT
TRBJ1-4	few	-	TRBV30	CAWNPNSMTNEKLFF	TGTGCCTGGAATCCCAATTCGATGACTAATGAAAAACTGTTTTTT
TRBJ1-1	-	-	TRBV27	CASSHGGAINEAFF	TGTGCCAGCAGCCACGGGGGGGCAATCAATGAAGCTTTCTTT
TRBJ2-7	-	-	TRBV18	CASSPQQGIYEQYF	TGTGCCAGCTCACCACAGCAGGGCATCTACGAGCAGTACTTC
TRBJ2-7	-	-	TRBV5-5	CASSQNDVTYEQYF	TGTGCCAGCAGTCAAAACGACGTTACCTACGAGCAGTACTTC
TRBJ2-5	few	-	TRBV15	CATSRDRKGSQETQYF	TGTGCCACCAGCAGAGATCGTAAGGGGTCCCAAGAGACCCAGTACTTC
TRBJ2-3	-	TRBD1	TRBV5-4	CASSLGQGDTDTQYF	TGTGCCAGCAGCTTGGGACAGGGGGACACAGATACGCAGTATTTT
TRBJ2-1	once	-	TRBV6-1	CASRLSYNEQFF	TGTGCCAGCCGACTCTCCTACAATGAGCAGTTCTTC
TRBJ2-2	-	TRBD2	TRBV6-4	CASSALAGATNTGELFF	TGTGCCAGCAGTGCACTAGCGGGGGCCACGAACACCGGGGAGCTGTTTTTT
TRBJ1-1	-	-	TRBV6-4	CASRGSKSLGNTEAFF	TGTGCCAGCAGGGGCAGTAAGTCGTTAGGGAACACTGAAGCTTTCTTT
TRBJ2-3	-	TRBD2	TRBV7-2	CASSSGTSGWQYF	TGTGCCAGCAGCTCCGGGACTAGCGGGTGGCAGTATTTT
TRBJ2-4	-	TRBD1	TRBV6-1	CASSLGTGANIQYF	TGTGCCAGCAGTCTTGGGACAGGGGCGAACATTCAGTACTTC
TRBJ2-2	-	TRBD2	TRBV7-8	CASSFGTRGPHTGELFF	TGTGCCAGCAGCTTCGGGACTAGAGGGCCCCACACCGGGGAGCTGTTTTTT
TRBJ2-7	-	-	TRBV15	CATSSYRGHSYEQYF	TGTGCCACCAGCAGTTACAGAGGCCATTCCTACGAGCAGTACTTC
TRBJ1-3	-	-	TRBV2	CASSFRDSGNTIYF	TGTGCCAGCAGCTTCAGGGACTCTGGAAACACCATATATTTT
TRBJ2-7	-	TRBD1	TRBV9	CASSPQRTGRYEQYF	TGTGCCAGCAGCCCCCAACGGACAGGTCGCTACGAGCAGTACTTC
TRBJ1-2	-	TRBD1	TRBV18	CASSPGTGADGYTF	TGTGCCAGCTCACCGGGGACAGGGGCTGACGGCTACACCTTC
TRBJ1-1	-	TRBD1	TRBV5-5	CASSWRQGLNTEAFF	TGTGCCAGCAGCTGGAGACAGGGACTAAACACTGAAGCTTTCTTT
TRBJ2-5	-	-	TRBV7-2	CASSQGSRQETQYF	TGTGCCAGCAGCCAAGGTTCCAGGCAAGAGACCCAGTACTTC
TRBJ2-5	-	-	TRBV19	CASSIGRAETQYF	TGTGCCAGTAGTATAGGTAGAGCGGAGACCCAGTACTTC
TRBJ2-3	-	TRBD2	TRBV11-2	CASSPEGAGGADTQYF	TGTGCCAGCAGCCCGGAGGGCGCGGGGGGGGCAGATACGCAGTATTTT
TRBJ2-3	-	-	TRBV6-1	CASSEADWVNTDTQYF	TGTGCCAGCAGTGAAGCGGATTGGGTTAACACAGATACGCAGTATTTT
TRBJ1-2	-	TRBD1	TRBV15	CATSRDGTGGYGYTF	TGTGCCACCAGCAGAGATGGGACAGGGGGCTATGGCTACACCTTC
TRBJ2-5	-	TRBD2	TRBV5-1	CASSSSPTSAQETQYF	TGCGCCAGCAGCTCCTCCCCAACTAGCGCTCAAGAGACCCAGTACTTC
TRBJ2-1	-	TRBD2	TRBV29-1	CSVSRLAGHNEQFF	TGCAGCGTTTCCCGACTAGCGGGACACAATGAGCAGTTCTTC
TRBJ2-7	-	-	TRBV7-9	CASSLGLVGEQYF	TGTGCCAGCAGCTTAGGACTTGTAGGCGAGCAGTACTTC
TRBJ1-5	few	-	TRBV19	CASSIPLSTSNQPQHF	TGTGCCAGTAGTATACCGCTCAGTACTAGCAATCAGCCCCAGCATTTT
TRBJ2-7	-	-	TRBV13	CASSFGQSSYEQYF	TGTGCCAGCAGCTTCGGACAGAGCTCCTACGAGCAGTACTTC
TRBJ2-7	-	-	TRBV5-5	CASSWRGNMGSYEQYF	TGTGCCAGCAGCTGGAGGGGGAACATGGGCTCCTACGAGCAGTACTTC
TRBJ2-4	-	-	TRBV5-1	CASRSSTGAEKNIQYF	TGCGCCAGCAGGTCATCGACAGGCGCAGAAAAAAACATTCAGTACTTC
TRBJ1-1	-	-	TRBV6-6	CASSPRDTEAFF	TGTGCCAGCAGCCCGAGGGACACTGAAGCTTTCTTT
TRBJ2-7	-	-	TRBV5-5	CASSLGGFPYEQYF	TGTGCCAGCAGCTTGGGTGGGTTCCCCTACGAGCAGTACTTC
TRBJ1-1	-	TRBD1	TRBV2	CASSPQGAGSEAFF	TGTGCCAGCAGTCCACAGGGGGCGGGCTCTGAAGCTTTCTTT
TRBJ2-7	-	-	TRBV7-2	CASSLSHYSYEQYF	TGTGCCAGCAGCTTAAGTCACTACTCCTACGAGCAGTACTTC
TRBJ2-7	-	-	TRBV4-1	CASSQGGGRGSYEQYF	TGCGCCAGCAGCCAGGGTGGAGGTCGGGGCTCCTACGAGCAGTACTTC
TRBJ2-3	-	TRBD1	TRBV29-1	CSGIARDSTDTQYF	TGCAGCGGCATAGCCCGGGACAGTACAGATACGCAGTATTTT
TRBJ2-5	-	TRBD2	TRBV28	CASSLVGGLETQYF	TGTGCCAGCAGTTTAGTGGGAGGGTTGGAGACCCAGTACTTC